The T cell receptor beta chain described here comes from a study of blood T cells in healthy people across ages (dated by TCRdb to between 2014 and 2016). Study-wide context: In model experiments, template switching captured roughly one uniquely barcoded TCR beta cDNA molecule for every two T cells. The study measured age-related changes in TCR beta repertoire diversity using deep sequencing normalized with unique cDNA molecular identifiers. The donors were split into four age groups: young (average about 15 years), middle-aged (39), aged (roughly 68) and long-lived (roughly 86). Donors of different ages were randomly distributed across sequencing lanes to avoid experimental bias. Using the same blood draw, the study looked at two additional independent replicas of 1 million unique cDNA reads for two donors, one aged 18 to 29 and the other aged 80 or older.

About this clonotype itself: The clone's antigen remains unknown. The sample holds no much larger clone one base away, and base qualities are not on file.

The germline V gene encodes CDR1 SGHNT and CDR2 YENEEA. The CDR3 contains 13 residues, cysteine and phenylalanine counted. The kept DNA is CDR3 alone, 39 bases in frame from the first base. V loses 0 bases, J loses 4 bases, and the germline ends lie 7 bases apart. Library preparation employed 5' RACE. The sample was run on an Illumina HiSeq 2500. A second PCR of 7 to 11 cycles was performed with a sample-barcoded 5' primer and a J-beta primer mix. Each TCR beta cDNA molecule received a unique molecular identifier from a template-switch 5' adaptor carrying 12 random nucleotides. Each sample yielded at least 2.5 million CDR3-containing paired-end reads. All of the RNA was converted into first-strand cDNA using the Mint cDNA synthesis kit, with a TRBC-specific oligonucleotide serving as the primer. Following uracil-DNA glycosylase treatment, all cDNA underwent a first 18-cycle PCR with the universal primers M1SS and BC2_uni_R. The published analysis was carried out like this. Each sample was normalized by randomly selecting 1 million high-quality reads, each carrying a distinct molecular identifier. Reads with shared molecular identifiers were discarded instead of being binned into consensus sequences. MiTCR, run with a Q25 quality threshold and the strictest error-elimination algorithm, handled CDR3 identification, clonotype clustering and error correction. A nonparametric unseen species model with Euler transformation was used to estimate lower-bound total TCR beta diversity. The public reads were reanalyzed by TCRdb: fastp trimming at Q25, MiXCR alignment, in-frame beta chains only. All rows with the same CDR3 protein become a single entry with the most common DNA and genes. V and J calls and clone size were set by TCRdb, not the authors. The sample yields 850,000 to 1,000,000 distinct CDR3 sequences; about 48% were counted once. Under 15% of the sample belongs to the ten largest clones.

Donors were under 40 systemically healthy Caucasian individuals from Russia aged 6 to 90 years. Ten milliliters of peripheral blood were drawn from each donor into EDTA-treated Vacutainer tubes. Ficoll-Paque density-gradient centrifugation was used to isolate PBMCs, with at least 6.5 million per sample. Trizol reagent was used to extract total RNA from the PBMCs, yielding at least 5.5 micrograms per sample. For every donor, flow cytometry on a PBMC aliquot measured the percentage of naive CD45RAhigh/CD27high T cells. Results and caveats for the whole study, not just this receptor: Conclusive comparison of naive and antigen-experienced compartments was prevented by the profiling of bulk unsorted PBMCs. There was a strong correlation between observed TCR beta diversity and the percentage of naive T cells measured by flow cytometry. The CMV infection status of donors was not known, potentially confounding age-related changes in expanded clonotypes. Estimates of total diversity from one million sequenced T cells were regarded as lower bounds and underestimates. Compared with the aged group, more naive CD4+ T cells, fewer expanded clones and increased TCR diversity were shown by the long-lived group, suggesting age selection. Observed TCR beta diversity per million T cells fell roughly linearly with age, and a significant reduction was already apparent by age roughly 40.

This clonotype was sampled from a young man in good health. This chain joins TRBV11-3 to TRBJ2-7, and the D gene may be TRBD2, 5 bases matching. Sequences were obtained from blood. The CDR3 reads CASSLDEGYEQYF. The nucleotide sequence is given as TGTGCCAGCAGCTTAGATGAGGGTTACGAGCAGTACTTC.